This T cell receptor beta chain was sequenced during a study of control samples from healthy donors and cancer patients. Produced via immunoSEQ multiplex PCR; TCRdb's table is partial and in-frame only. The sample carries fewer than 200,000 clones, 93% recorded once. V lost 4 bases and J lost 7; bases outside the gene matches: 17. The germline gives CDR1 MGHRA, CDR2 YSYEKL. The CDR3 totals 18 residues. This chain links TRBV4-1 with TRBJ1-4; 8 positions match TRBD1. The TCR originated in a woman aged 60-70 years in good health. Input material: blood. The CDR3 loop reads CASSLGQGPKTLGEKLFF. The CDR3 DNA is TGCGCCAGCAGCCTCGGACAGGGCCCGAAAACACTTGGTGAAAAACTGTTTTTT.